The next 27 T cell receptor beta chains were all read from a single sample in a study of blood T cell repertoires in COVID-19. Clones were read by immunoSEQ multiplex PCR, and TCRdb kept only the in-frame ones, dropping some. Altogether a few hundred thousand clones are present, around 89% being singletons, with the ten largest covering approximately 6%. Material: peripheral blood. The source is a woman between 50 and 59 years old with COVID-19, enrolled during active disease.

The V and J genes are TRBV12-1 and TRBJ2-4; the DNA was not compared with TRBD2, the D call given in the table. TRBV12-1 is termed a pseudogene. The CDR3 is 20 residues long. The CDR3: CASSFKLLMEGGPAKNIQYF. The DNA for the CDR3 is TGTGCCAGCAGCTTTAAACTGTTGATGGAGGGAGGGCCAGCCAAAAACATTCAGTACTTC.

The J gene is TRBJ2-3, the V gene TRBV5-6, with 9 nucleotides matching TRBD1. The CDR3 spans 15 residues. The ends lost 3 bases at V and 2 bases at J; junction bases unmatched: 4. CDR1 and CDR2 (germline): SGHDT, YYEEEE. This CDR3 is CASSWGQGFTDTQYF. CDR3 bases: TGTGCCAGCAGCTGGGGACAGGGATTCACAGATACGCAGTATTTT.

The chain combines TRBV5-8 with TRBJ2-5, with D tentatively TRBD1 (7 bases). Germline CDR1 and CDR2: SGHTS and YDEGEE. This CDR3 has 16 amino acids. Trimming removed 3 bases at V and 0 bases at J, with 15 bases between. The chain's CDR3 is CASSWGDSLYQETQYF. In DNA form, the CDR3 reads TGTGCCAGCAGCTGGGGGGACAGTCTGTACCAAGAGACCCAGTACTTC.

The rearrangement links TRBV5-1 to TRBJ1-2, with 7 bases matching TRBD1. The trim removed 4 bases at V and 3 bases at J, leaving 3 bases unmatched. CDR3 length equals 13 residues. CDR1 is SGHRS, CDR2 YFSETQ, per germline. The CDR3 nucleotides are TGCGCCAGCAGCAGGGACAGCGACTATGGCTACACCTTC. Encoded protein: CASSRDSDYGYTF.

V gene TRBV10-3 combines with J gene TRBJ2-7; 9 nucleotides line up with TRBD1. CDR1 and CDR2 from the germline V gene are ENHRY and SYGVKD. The CDR3 sequence is 14 residues long. J gave up 5 bases and V 3 bases, and 5 bases lay outside the gene matches. The CDR3 loop reads CAISEQRDRDEQYF. The CDR3 DNA sequence: TGTGCCATCAGTGAACAACGGGACAGGGACGAGCAGTACTTC.

V gene TRBV30 combines with J gene TRBJ1-1; D perhaps matches TRBD1 (5 bases). Trimming pared 1 base from V and 4 bases from J, leaving 13 bases between. This CDR3 is built from 14 residues. Germline V gene lookup returns CDR1 GTSNPN and CDR2 SVGIG (reference sequence). In DNA, the CDR3 is TGTGCCTGGAGTGCCAAGGGGTGGGGCACTGAAGCTTTCTTT. Amino acids: CAWSAKGWGTEAFF.

The J gene is TRBJ2-1, the V gene TRBV21-1; the table assigns TRBD2, which was not confirmed against the DNA. TRBV21-1 is a pseudogene segment. The CDR3 covers 16 residues. CDR3 in DNA: TGTGCCAGCAGCTCCTCCCTAGCGGGAGGGCCCAACGAGCAGTTCTTC. The encoded protein is CASSSSLAGGPNEQFF.

The V gene is TRBV30, the J gene TRBJ2-4; 9 bases are shared with TRBD2. After removal of 0 bases from V and 5 bases from J, the junction contained 11 bases not matched to a gene. The CDR3 consists of 17 residues. CDR1 and CDR2 (germline): GTSNPN, SVGIG (reference sequence). CDR3 loop: CAWSVGPAGGPQNIQYF. CDR3 nucleotide sequence: TGTGCCTGGAGTGTTGGTCCGGCGGGAGGGCCCCAAAACATTCAGTACTTC.

The rearrangement links TRBV11-3 to TRBJ1-1; D remains ambiguous. V was pared by 0 bases and J by 2 bases, with 4 bases between. The CDR3 runs 13 residues. CDR1 SGHNT and CDR2 YENEEA come from the germline V gene. CDR3 loop: CASSLDHNTEAFF. The CDR3 DNA is TGTGCCAGCAGCTTAGATCATAACACTGAAGCTTTCTTT. The variable domain in full, completed from reference TRBV11-3 and TRBJ1-1, reads EAGVVQSPRYKIIEKKQPVAFWCNPISGHNTLYWYLQNLGQGPELLIRYENEEAVDDSQLPKDRFSAERLKGVDSTLKIQPAELGDSAVYLCASSLDHNTEAFFGQGTRLTVV.

J is TRBJ2-1 and V is TRBV7-9; D gene uncertain. The CDR3 consists of 12 residues. V lost 5 bases, J lost 8 bases, and 10 bases lay in between. The germline V gene encodes CDR1 SEHNR and CDR2 FQNEAQ (reference sequence). The CDR3 loop reads CASSPLSHEQFF. DNA for the CDR3: TGTGCCAGCAGCCCCTTAAGCCATGAGCAGTTCTTC.

J is TRBJ2-7 and V is TRBV18, with TRBD2 identical over 13 bases. Trimming cost V 3 bases and J 1 base; bases outside gene matches: 3. Germline V gene lookup returns CDR1 KGHSH and CDR2 LQKENI. CDR3 length: 16 amino acids. CDR3 in amino acids: CASSPRLAGGSYEQYF. In nucleotides, the CDR3 is TGTGCCAGCTCACCTCGACTAGCGGGAGGATCCTACGAGCAGTACTTC. The variable domain in full, completed from reference TRBV18 and TRBJ2-7, reads NAGVMQNPRHLVRRRGQEARLRCSPMKGHSHVYWYRQLPEEGLKFMVYLQKENIIDESGMPKERFSAEFPKEGPSILRIQQVVRGDSAAYFCASSPRLAGGSYEQYFGPGTRLTVT.

The chain couples TRBV3-1 (or the pseudogene TRBV3-2) to TRBJ2-7, with D possibly TRBD2 on 6 matching bases. The CDR3 is 14 residues long. Germline V CDR1 and CDR2: LGHDT, YNNKEL (reference sequence). Trimming took 3 bases from V and 1 from J, leaving 10 bases between them. In DNA form, the CDR3 reads TGTGCCAGCAGCCACTGGGACTTATCCTACGAGCAGTACTTC. This translates into CASSHWDLSYEQYF.

This clone was seen ten or more times. The V gene is TRBV28, the J gene TRBJ1-6; D gene ambiguous. CDR3 size: 13 residues. V gave up 4 bases and J gave up 8 bases, with 9 bases separating them. Germline V gene data show CDR1 as MDHEN and CDR2 as SYDVKM. The DNA for the CDR3 is TGTGCCAGCAGTTATACATCTTATTCACCCCTCCACTTT. This translates into CASSYTSYSPLHF.

The chain employs TRBV9 and TRBJ2-2; 7 bases line up with TRBD2. V trimming: 1 base; J trimming: 2 bases; junction bases outside the gene matches: 5. The CDR3 totals 16 residues. In germline, CDR1 is SGDLS, CDR2 YYNGEE. The CDR3 DNA reads as TGTGCCAGCAGCGTACACCTAGCGGCCAACACCGGGGAGCTGTTTTTT. Encoded protein: CASSVHLAANTGELFF. The variable domain in full, completed from reference TRBV9 and TRBJ2-2, reads DSGVTQTPKHLITATGQRVTLRCSPRSGDLSVYWYQQSLDQGLQFLIQYYNGEERAKGNILERFSAQQFPDLHSELNLSSLELGDSALYFCASSVHLAANTGELFFGEGSRLTVL.

The DNA for the CDR3 is TGTGCCAGCAGCTTGGGCGGGAGCAATGAGCAGTTCTTC. Its protein product is CASSLGGSNEQFF. The chain is built from TRBV7-3 and TRBJ2-1; 7 bases match TRBD2. Germline CDR1 is SGHTA and CDR2 is FQGTGA. The CDR3 loop spans 13 amino acids. The V gene end was trimmed by 3 bases and the J gene end by 6 bases; junction bases not matched to a gene: 2.

The rearrangement joins TRBV9 to TRBJ1-3; D is unresolved. With 4 bases removed from V and 6 bases from J, the gap between germline ends came to 11 bases. Germline V lookup: CDR1 SGDLS, CDR2 YYNGEE. This CDR3 spans 13 amino acids. The CDR3 nucleotides are TGTGCCAGCAGCACCACGGACTTAAACACCATATATTTT. Translation gives CASSTTDLNTIYF.

The chain carries TRBV7-8 and TRBJ2-5; 7 bases agree with TRBD2. The CDR3 has 18 amino acids. Germline-derived CDR1 and CDR2 are SGHVS and FQNEAQ. Trimming at V came to 2 bases and at J to 5 bases, leaving 17 bases not matched to a gene. The CDR3 spells CASSLIGAMGGPVETQYF. The CDR3 DNA follows: TGTGCCAGCAGCTTAATCGGGGCGATGGGAGGGCCTGTCGAGACCCAGTACTTC.

The rearrangement uses TRBV7-9 and TRBJ2-5; TRBD2 matches at 9 bases. The CDR3 has 17 residues. Germline-derived CDR1 and CDR2 are SEHNR and FQNEAQ (reference sequence). Trimming at V came to 1 base and at J to 1 base, leaving 7 bases not matched to a gene. This chain's CDR3 is CASSLGGASGTQETQYF. Written as DNA, the CDR3 is TGTGCCAGCAGCTTAGGGGGGGCTAGCGGGACCCAAGAGACCCAGTACTTC.

The CDR3 DNA reads as TGTGCCAGCAGCCAAGAACGGGCAGGGGTTGGGGCCAACGTCCTGACTTTC. Translated: CASSQERAGVGANVLTF. V usage is TRBV3-1 (or the pseudogene TRBV3-2) and J usage is TRBJ2-6; D is perhaps TRBD1 (6 bases). The CDR3 covers 17 residues. V dropped 0 bases and J dropped 3 bases, with 12 bases sitting between them. Germline V gene sequence: CDR1 LGHDT, CDR2 YNNKEL (reference sequence).

This clone was observed a handful of times. The chain is built from TRBV24-1 and TRBJ1-5; the match to TRBD1 covers 9 bases. Germline V gene lookup returns CDR1 KGHDR and CDR2 SFDVKD. Trimming removed 2 bases from V and 0 bases from J; junction bases left unmatched: 10. The CDR3 sequence is 19 residues long. DNA of the CDR3: TGTGCCACCAGTGATTATAGGGGACAGGGTAGACCTAGCAATCAGCCCCAGCATTTT. Protein sequence: CATSDYRGQGRPSNQPQHF.

The chain uses TRBV7-2 and TRBJ2-7; 7 bases agree with TRBD1. The CDR3 sequence is 14 residues long. Per germline, CDR1 SGHTA and CDR2 FQGNSA. Losses at the gene ends were 6 bases for V and 1 base for J; bases not matched to a gene: 6. The CDR3 loop reads CASSFPGQSYEQYF. The CDR3 DNA follows: TGTGCCAGCAGTTTCCCGGGACAGTCCTACGAGCAGTACTTC.

V and J are TRBV7-2 and TRBJ1-1; 7 nucleotides agree with TRBD1. There are 15 residues in the CDR3. J was trimmed by 0 bases and V by 5 bases; bases with no gene match: 6. Germline CDR1 and CDR2: SGHTA and FQGNSA. CDR3 in amino acids: CASSQDRRLNTEAFF. In DNA, the CDR3 is TGTGCCAGCAGCCAGGACAGGCGCCTGAACACTGAAGCTTTCTTT. Combining the CDR3 with reference TRBV7-2 and TRBJ1-1 gives the whole variable domain GAGVSQSPSNKVTEKGKDVELRCDPISGHTALYWYRQSLGQGLEFLIYFQGNSAPDKSGLPSDRFSAERTGGSVSTLTIQRTQQEDSAVYLCASSQDRRLNTEAFFGQGTRLTVV.

The rearrangement uses TRBV27 and TRBJ2-7; 7 bases are shared with TRBD1. The ends lost 5 bases at V and 4 bases at J; junction bases unmatched: 8. CDR3 size: 14 residues. Germline CDR1 MNHEY, CDR2 SMNVEV (reference sequence). Here the CDR3 reads CASSHRDSIYEQYF. CDR3 sequence (DNA): TGTGCCAGCAGTCACCGGGACAGCATTTACGAGCAGTACTTC.

The rearrangement uses TRBV27 and TRBJ1-2; D remains unclear. CDR1 is MNHEY, CDR2 SMNVEV, per germline (reference sequence). The CDR3 totals 11 residues. V lost 6 bases to trimming and J lost 5 bases, with 7 bases between them. DNA for the CDR3: TGTGCCAGCAGCGACACGTATGGCTACACCTTC. It encodes CASSDTYGYTF.

This chain links TRBV27 with TRBJ2-1; D possibly corresponds to TRBD2 (6 bases). The V end lost 2 bases, the J end lost 8 bases, and 13 bases lay between the germline ends. This CDR3 spans 14 amino acids. From germline, CDR1 is MNHEY and CDR2 SMNVEV (reference sequence). In nucleotides, the CDR3 is TGTGCCAGCAGTTTAGGAAGCGGGTCGGATGAGCAGTTCTTC. It is translated as CASSLGSGSDEQFF.

The chain has TRBV4-1 and TRBJ2-2; D may be TRBD2 (6 bases). Germline CDR1 and CDR2: MGHRA and YSYEKL. The germline V and J ends were trimmed by 0 bases and 8 bases, with 13 bases remaining between them. The CDR3 spans 15 residues. CDR3 in DNA: TGCGCCAGCAGCCAAGAGCTGGGGGGTAAAGGGGAGCTGTTTTTT. This sequence encodes CASSQELGGKGELFF.

J is TRBJ2-1 and V is TRBV5-3; tentative D call: TRBD1 (6 bases). TRBV5-3 belongs to the ORF category, with a function that is uncertain. The CDR3 totals 15 residues. Trimming took 0 bases from V and 7 from J, leaving 14 bases between them. CDR3 DNA: TGTGCCAGAAGCTTGGCCCCCCACAGGGCGAATGAGCAGTTCTTC. Protein: CARSLAPHRANEQFF.